These 11 T cell receptor beta chains came from one sample sequenced in a study of T-cell reconstitution after alpha-beta-depleted transplantation in children. Molecular barcoding with unique molecular identifiers was used for the TCRbeta library. MiXCR, run by TCRdb on the PCR reads, gives a single entry per CDR3 protein. The sample lists roughly 160,000 distinct CDR3 sequences; around 10% were seen once. This specimen was PBMCs, taken before TCRalphabeta/CD19-depleted stem cell transplant. These receptors were obtained from a boy aged 2-9 years with acute myeloid leukemia, due to receive a stem cell transplant.

This chain joins TRBV6-2 or TRBV6-3 and TRBJ1-1; 10 bases agree with TRBD1. Germline-derived CDR1 and CDR2 are MNHEY and SVGEGT. V trimming: 0 bases; J trimming: 5 bases; junction bases outside the gene matches: 12. The CDR3 is 18 amino acids. The CDR3 spells CASSYSWLRTGGRTEAFF. CDR3 sequence (DNA): TGTGCCAGCAGTTACTCGTGGCTTCGGACAGGGGGAAGAACTGAAGCTTTCTTT.

The chain uses TRBV12-5 and TRBJ1-1, with D possibly TRBD1 on 5 matching bases. The germline CDR1 and CDR2 sequences are LGHNT and FRNRAP. V dropped 9 bases and J dropped 0 bases, with 11 bases sitting between them. The CDR3 spans 13 residues. CDR3 sequence: CASRGSMNTEAFF. The CDR3 bases are TGTGCTAGCCGGGGCTCAATGAACACTGAAGCTTTCTTT.

This clonotype was seen at least ten times. This sequence joins TRBV7-2 and TRBJ2-7; no clear D. This CDR3 has 14 residues. V lost 4 bases to trimming and J lost 5 bases, with 15 bases between them. Germline CDR1 SGHTA, CDR2 FQGNSA. The CDR3 region is CASSSRAALHEQYV. The CDR3 coding sequence is TGTGCCAGCAGCTCAAGGGCCGCGTTACACGAGCAGTACGTC.

This clonotype was counted at least ten times. The genes are TRBV5-1 and TRBJ1-1; no definite D call. V dropped 3 bases and J dropped 0 bases, with 9 bases sitting between them. Germline CDR1 and CDR2: SGHRS and YFSETQ. The CDR3 covers 14 residues. The CDR3 region is CASSSSTVNTEAFF. CDR3 coding DNA: TGCGCCAGCAGCTCCAGTACGGTGAACACTGAAGCTTTCTTT.

This clonotype was counted at least ten times. The chain carries TRBV5-1 and TRBJ2-3; D possibly corresponds to TRBD2 (6 bases). Looked up from germline, CDR1 is SGHRS and CDR2 is YFSETQ. The CDR3 is 15 amino acids. The ends were cut back, 0 bases at V and 1 base at J, with 9 bases in the middle. The CDR3 loop reads CASSLAGEGTDTQYF. The CDR3 DNA is TGCGCCAGCAGCTTGGCCGGGGAGGGCACAGATACGCAGTATTTT.

This clonotype occurred many times. The V gene is TRBV29-1, the J gene TRBJ2-2; 7 bases are shared with TRBD1. The CDR3 is 14 amino acids. Germline trimming cut 6 bases from V and 2 bases from J; bases unmatched to any gene: 6. The germline V gene encodes CDR1 SQVTM and CDR2 ANQGSEA. CDR3 nucleotide sequence: TGCAGCGTCGTCGACAGGGACAACACCGGGGAGCTGTTTTTT. Protein product: CSVVDRDNTGELFF.

This clonotype was counted at least ten times. The chain employs TRBV7-9 and TRBJ2-5; D uncertain. From germline, CDR1 is SEHNR and CDR2 FQNEAQ (reference sequence). Trimming stripped 6 bases from V and 2 bases from J, with 4 bases between. The CDR3 consists of 11 residues. CDR3 in DNA: TGTGCCAGCAGTTATCAAGAGACCCAGTACTTC. It codes for CASSYQETQYF. The variable domain in full, with the rest retrieved from reference TRBV7-9 and TRBJ2-5, is DTGVSQNPRHKITKRGQNVTFRCDPISEHNRLYWYRQTLGQGPEFLTYFQNEAQLEKSRLLSDRFSAERPKGSFSTLEIQRTEQGDSAMYLCASSYQETQYFGPGTRLLVL.

This clonotype was seen repeatedly, ten times or more. The chain couples TRBV5-1 to TRBJ2-1, with unresolved D. Trimming took 2 bases from V and 9 from J, leaving 21 bases between them. Per germline, CDR1 SGHRS and CDR2 YFSETQ. The CDR3 loop spans 16 amino acids. The CDR3 spells CASSLLGGTLVGEQFF. CDR3 nucleotide sequence: TGCGCCAGCAGCTTATTGGGCGGTACCCTCGTCGGTGAGCAGTTCTTC.

On this clonotype: Since a much larger clone is just one base distant, this may be a read error. V is TRBV18 and J is TRBJ1-2; 7 bases line up with TRBD1. The CDR3 loop spans 14 amino acids. Per the germline V gene, CDR1 is KGHSH and CDR2 is LQKENI. CDR3 coding DNA: TGTGCCAGCTCAGCAGCGACAGGGAGCTATGGCTACCCCTTC. Translating gives CASSAATGSYGYPF. Full variable domain (outside the CDR3, taken from reference TRBV18 and TRBJ1-2): NAGVMQNPRHLVRRRGQEARLRCSPMKGHSHVYWYRQLPEEGLKFMVYLQKENIIDESGMPKERFSAEFPKEGPSILRIQQVVRGDSAAYFCASSAATGSYGYPFGSGTRLTVV.

This clonotype was seen ten or more times. The chain is built from TRBV20-1 and TRBJ2-7; no firm D call. In germline, CDR1 is DFQATT, CDR2 SNEGSKA (reference sequence). V was shortened by 1 base and J by 0 bases, with 10 bases between the two germline ends. The CDR3 consists of 14 residues. The DNA for the CDR3 is TGCAGTGCTAGAGTGTTAGATAGCTCCTACGAGCAGTACTTC. It is translated as CSARVLDSSYEQYF.

In this sample, this clonotype turned up many times. The chain recombines TRBV5-5 with TRBJ1-2; TRBD1 matches at 7 bases. Trimming at V came to 4 bases and at J to 7 bases, leaving 10 bases not matched to a gene. The germline CDR1 and CDR2 sequences are SGHKS and YYEKEE (reference sequence). There are 14 residues in the CDR3. CDR3 amino acids: CASSPVTGPIGYTF. The DNA of the CDR3 is TGTGCCAGCAGCCCGGTGACAGGGCCTATTGGCTACACCTTC.